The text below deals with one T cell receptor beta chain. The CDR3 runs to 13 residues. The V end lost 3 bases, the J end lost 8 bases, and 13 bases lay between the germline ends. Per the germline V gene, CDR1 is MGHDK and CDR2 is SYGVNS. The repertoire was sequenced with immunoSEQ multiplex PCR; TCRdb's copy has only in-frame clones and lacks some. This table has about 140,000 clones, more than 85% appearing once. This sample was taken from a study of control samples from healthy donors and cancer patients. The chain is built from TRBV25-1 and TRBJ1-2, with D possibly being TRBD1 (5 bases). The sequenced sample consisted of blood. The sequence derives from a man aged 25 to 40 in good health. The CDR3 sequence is CASSEIRVQGYTF. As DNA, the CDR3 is TGTGCCAGCAGTGAGATCAGGGTACAAGGCTACACCTTC.